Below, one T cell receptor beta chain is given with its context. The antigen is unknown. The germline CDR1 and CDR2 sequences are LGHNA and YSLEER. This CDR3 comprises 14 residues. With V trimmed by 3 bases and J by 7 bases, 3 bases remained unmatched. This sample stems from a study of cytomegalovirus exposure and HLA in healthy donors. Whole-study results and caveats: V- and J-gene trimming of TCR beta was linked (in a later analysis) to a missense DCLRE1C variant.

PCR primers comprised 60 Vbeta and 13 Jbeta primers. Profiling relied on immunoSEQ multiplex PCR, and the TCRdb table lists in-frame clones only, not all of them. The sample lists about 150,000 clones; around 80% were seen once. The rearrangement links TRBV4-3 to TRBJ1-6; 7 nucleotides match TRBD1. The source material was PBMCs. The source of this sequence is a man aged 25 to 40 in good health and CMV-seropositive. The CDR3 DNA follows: TGCGCCAGCAGCCAGGACAGGTTGAATTCACCCCTCCACTTT. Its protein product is CASSQDRLNSPLHF.